A few counts support the clone carrying this T cell receptor beta chain. TCRdb reprocessed the 5' RACE reads via MiXCR and lists one record per CDR3 protein. This sample has under 450,000 distinct CDR3 sequences, with less than 25% found just once. Trimming took 3 bases from V and 2 from J, leaving 14 bases between them. Germline CDR1 is KGHDR and CDR2 is SFDVKD. This CDR3 has 16 amino acids. This entry is derived from a study of T-cell memory formation after mild COVID-19. The chain uses TRBV24-1 and TRBJ2-3; weak D call: TRBD2 (6 bases). Specimen: PBMCs or a T cell subset sorted from them (not recorded which). The source of this sequence is an adult woman who had mild COVID-19 (a few samples of this study predate the infection). Cell type and time point are not known. This chain's CDR3 is CATSDGGFEDTDTQYF. CDR3 in DNA: TGTGCCACCAGTGATGGAGGGTTCGAAGACACAGATACGCAGTATTTT.